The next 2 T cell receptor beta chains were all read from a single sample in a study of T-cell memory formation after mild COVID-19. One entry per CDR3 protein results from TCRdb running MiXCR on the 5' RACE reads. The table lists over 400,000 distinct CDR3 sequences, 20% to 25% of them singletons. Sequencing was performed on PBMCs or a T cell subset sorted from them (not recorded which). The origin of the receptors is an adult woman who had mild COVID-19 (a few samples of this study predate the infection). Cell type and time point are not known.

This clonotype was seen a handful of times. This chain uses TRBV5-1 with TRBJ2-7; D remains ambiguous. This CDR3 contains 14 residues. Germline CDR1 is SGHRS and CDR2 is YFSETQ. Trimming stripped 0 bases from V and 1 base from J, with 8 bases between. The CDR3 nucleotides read TGCGCCAGCAGCTTGGGTCAGGCTTCCTACGAGCAGTACTTC. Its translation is CASSLGQASYEQYF.

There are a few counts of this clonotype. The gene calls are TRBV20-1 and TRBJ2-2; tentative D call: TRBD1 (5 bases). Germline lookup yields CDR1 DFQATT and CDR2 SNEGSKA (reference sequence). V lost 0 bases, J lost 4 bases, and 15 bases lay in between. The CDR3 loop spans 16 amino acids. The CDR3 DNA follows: TGCAGTGCTAGAGATATAGACAGTCAGTTCACCGGGGAGCTGTTTTTT. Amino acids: CSARDIDSQFTGELFF.